One sample yielded the 8 T cell receptor beta chains listed below, sequenced in a study of blood T cells in healthy people across ages. Together with a sample-barcoded 5' primer, a J-beta primer mix was included in a second PCR lasting roughly 7 to 11 cycles. TCRdb called the 5' RACE reads again in MiXCR, with one record for every CDR3 protein. This table holds 700,000 or so distinct CDR3 sequences, about a fifth found once. The sequenced sample consisted of blood. The receptor source for this set is a man in his sixties or seventies in good health.

Only a few counts were recorded for this clonotype. The genes are TRBV20-1 and TRBJ1-4; tentative D call: TRBD1 (5 bases). Germline CDR1 is DFQATT and CDR2 is SNEGSKA (reference sequence). This CDR3 is 19 amino acids long. V lost 6 bases and J lost 0, with 26 bases in between. The chain's CDR3 is CSAPLTAGGLRSTNEKLFF. The CDR3 DNA reads TGCAGTGCGCCTCTAACGGCGGGGGGTTTACGATCAACTAATGAAAAACTGTTTTTT.

This clonotype was found a few times. This chain joins TRBV2 and TRBJ2-5, with no clear D. The germline V and J ends were trimmed by 8 bases and 1 base, with 5 bases remaining between them. The germline CDR1 and CDR2 sequences are SNHLY and FYNNEI. The CDR3 extends over 11 amino acids. Written as DNA, the CDR3 is TGTGCCAGCCTTTTCCAAGAGACCCAGTACTTC. The encoded protein is CASLFQETQYF.

V and J are TRBV12-3 or TRBV12-4 and TRBJ2-6; 8 nucleotides align to TRBD1. J lost 2 bases, V lost 6 bases, and 3 bases had no gene match. The CDR3 covers 15 residues. Here the CDR3 DNA reads TGTGCCAGCAGAGTACAGGGGGCTGGGGCCAACGTCCTGACTTTC. Protein sequence: CASRVQGAGANVLTF.

The genes are TRBV20-1 and TRBJ1-1; TRBD1 agrees at 7 bases. V was clipped by 8 bases and J by 0 bases; unmatched bases: 18. Germline-derived CDR1 and CDR2 are DFQATT and SNEGSKA (reference sequence). CDR3 length: 17 amino acids. DNA for the CDR3: TGCAGTCCGTCAGGGGGTGCGACCTACGGACTGAACACTGAAGCTTTCTTT. Translated, it gives CSPSGGATYGLNTEAFF.

The rearrangement links TRBV20-1 to TRBJ2-1; D not certain. The CDR3 contains 15 residues. The V end lost 0 bases, the J end lost 0 bases, and 9 bases lay between the germline ends. Germline lookup yields CDR1 DFQATT and CDR2 SNEGSKA (reference sequence). The DNA for the CDR3 is TGCAGTGCTAGAGACCGGCACAGCTCCTACAATGAGCAGTTCTTC. This sequence encodes CSARDRHSSYNEQFF.

This clonotype has more than one count but fewer than ten. The chain uses TRBV7-9 and TRBJ1-5, with D possibly TRBD1 on 5 matching bases. The CDR3 totals 14 residues. V lost 1 base and J lost 3, with 7 bases in between. Looked up from germline, CDR1 is SEHNR and CDR2 is FQNEAQ (reference sequence). The CDR3 nucleotides read TGTGCCAGCAGCTTAGAACAGGACAATCAGCCCCAGCATTTT. Translated: CASSLEQDNQPQHF.

This clonotype has more than one count but fewer than ten. This chain connects TRBV5-1 to TRBJ2-4, with D tentatively TRBD2 (6 bases). Trimming cost V 0 bases and J 7 bases, with 11 bases left between them. This CDR3 is built from 14 residues. Germline CDR1 and CDR2: SGHRS and YFSETQ. This CDR3 is CASSLAGLGNIQYF. The CDR3, as DNA: TGCGCCAGCAGCTTGGCGGGACTTGGTAACATTCAGTACTTC.

CDR3 DNA: TGCAGTGCTAGATCCCTTTTAGCGGTTAGCACAGATACGCAGTATTTT. It specifies CSARSLLAVSTDTQYF. The chain uses TRBV20-1 and TRBJ2-3; D perhaps matches TRBD2 (6 bases). V was cut by 2 bases and J by 0 bases, with 15 bases left in between. The germline gives CDR1 DFQATT, CDR2 SNEGSKA (reference sequence). The CDR3 loop spans 16 amino acids.